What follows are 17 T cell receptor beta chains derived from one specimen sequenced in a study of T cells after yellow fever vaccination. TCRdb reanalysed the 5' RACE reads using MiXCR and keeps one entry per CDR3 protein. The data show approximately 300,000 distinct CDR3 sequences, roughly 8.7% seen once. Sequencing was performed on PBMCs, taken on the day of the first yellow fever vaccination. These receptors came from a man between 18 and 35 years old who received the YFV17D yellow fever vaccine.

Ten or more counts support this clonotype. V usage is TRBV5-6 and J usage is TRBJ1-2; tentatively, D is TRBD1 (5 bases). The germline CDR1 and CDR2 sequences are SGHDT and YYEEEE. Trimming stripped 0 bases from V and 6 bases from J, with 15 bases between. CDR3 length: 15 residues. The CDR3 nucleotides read TGTGCCAGCAGCTTGGTTCAGGGAGCACGGGATGGCTACACCTTC. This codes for CASSLVQGARDGYTF.

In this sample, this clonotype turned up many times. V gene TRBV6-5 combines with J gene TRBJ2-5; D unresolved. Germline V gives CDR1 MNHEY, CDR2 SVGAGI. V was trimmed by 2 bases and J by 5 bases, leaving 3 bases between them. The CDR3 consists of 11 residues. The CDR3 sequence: CASSYGETQYF. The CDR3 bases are TGTGCCAGCAGTTACGGGGAGACCCAGTACTTC.

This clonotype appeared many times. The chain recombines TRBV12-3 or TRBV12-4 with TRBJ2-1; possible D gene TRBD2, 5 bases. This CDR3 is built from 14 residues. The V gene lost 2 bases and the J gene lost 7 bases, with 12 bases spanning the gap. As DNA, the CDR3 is TGTGCCAGCAGTTTACCCCAGTCGGGGAATGAGCAGTTCTTC. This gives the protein CASSLPQSGNEQFF.

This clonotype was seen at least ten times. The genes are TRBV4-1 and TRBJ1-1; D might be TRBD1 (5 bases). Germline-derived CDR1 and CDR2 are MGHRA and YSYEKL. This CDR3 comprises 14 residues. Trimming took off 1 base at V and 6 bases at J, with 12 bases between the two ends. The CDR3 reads CASSQGQLFSEAFF. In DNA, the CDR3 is TGCGCCAGCAGCCAAGGACAGTTATTTTCTGAAGCTTTCTTT.

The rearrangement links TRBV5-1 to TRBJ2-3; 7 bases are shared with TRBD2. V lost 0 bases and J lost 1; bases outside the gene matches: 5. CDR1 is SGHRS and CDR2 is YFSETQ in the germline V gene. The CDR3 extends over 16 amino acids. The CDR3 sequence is CASSLALGLRTDTQYF. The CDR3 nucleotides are TGCGCCAGCAGCTTGGCCTTGGGACTACGCACAGATACGCAGTATTTT.

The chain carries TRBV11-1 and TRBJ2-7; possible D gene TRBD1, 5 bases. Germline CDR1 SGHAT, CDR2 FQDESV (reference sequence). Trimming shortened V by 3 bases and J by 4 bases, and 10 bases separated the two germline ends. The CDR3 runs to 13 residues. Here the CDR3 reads CASSFQGGYEQYV. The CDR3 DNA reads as TGTGCCAGCAGCTTCCAGGGTGGGTACGAGCAGTACGTC.

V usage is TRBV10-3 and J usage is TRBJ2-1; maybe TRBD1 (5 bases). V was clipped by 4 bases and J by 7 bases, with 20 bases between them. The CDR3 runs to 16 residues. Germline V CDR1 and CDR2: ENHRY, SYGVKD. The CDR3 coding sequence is TGTGCCATCAGTGCAGGGTTGGGTGTGGGAAGAAATGAGCAGTTCTTC. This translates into CAISAGLGVGRNEQFF.

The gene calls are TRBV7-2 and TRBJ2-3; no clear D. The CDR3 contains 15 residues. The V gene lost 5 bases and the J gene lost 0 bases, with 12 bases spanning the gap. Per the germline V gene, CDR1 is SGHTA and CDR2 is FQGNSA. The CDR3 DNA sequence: TGTGCCAGCAGCCTGTTGGGAATTAGCACAGATACGCAGTATTTT. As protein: CASSLLGISTDTQYF.

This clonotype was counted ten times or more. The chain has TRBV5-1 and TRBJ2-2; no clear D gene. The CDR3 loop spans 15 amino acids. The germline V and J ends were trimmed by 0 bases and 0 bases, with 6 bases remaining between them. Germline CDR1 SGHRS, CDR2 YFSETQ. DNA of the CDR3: TGCGCCAGCAGCTTGGGGGTCACGAACACCGGGGAGCTGTTTTTT. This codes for CASSLGVTNTGELFF. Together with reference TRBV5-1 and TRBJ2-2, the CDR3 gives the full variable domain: KAGVTQTPRYLIKTRGQQVTLSCSPISGHRSVSWYQQTPGQGLQFLFEYFSETQRNKGNFPGRFSGRQFSNSRSEMNVSTLELGDSALYLCASSLGVTNTGELFFGEGSRLTVL.

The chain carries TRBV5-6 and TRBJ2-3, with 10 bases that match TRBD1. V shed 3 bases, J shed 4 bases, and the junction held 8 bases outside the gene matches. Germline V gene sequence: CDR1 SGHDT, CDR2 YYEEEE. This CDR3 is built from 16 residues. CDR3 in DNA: TGTGCCAGCAGCTATCGACAGGGGGCGCGATCAGATACGCAGTATTTT. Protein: CASSYRQGARSDTQYF.

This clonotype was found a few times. CDR3 amino acids: CASSHLGQGGDTQYF. The CDR3 bases are TGTGCCAGCAGCCACCTCGGACAGGGGGGAGATACGCAGTATTTT. The rearrangement links TRBV5-4 to TRBJ2-3; 10 nucleotides agree with TRBD1. CDR1 and CDR2 from the germline V gene are SGHNT and YYREEE (reference sequence). After removal of 4 bases from V and 5 bases from J, the junction contained 7 bases not matched to a gene. The CDR3 sequence is 15 residues long.

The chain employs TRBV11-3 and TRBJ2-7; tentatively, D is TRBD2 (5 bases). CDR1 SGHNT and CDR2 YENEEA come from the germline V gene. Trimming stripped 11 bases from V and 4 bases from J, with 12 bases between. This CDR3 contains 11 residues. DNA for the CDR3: TGTGCCCCGTCCGGGGATTACGAGCAGTACTTC. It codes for CAPSGDYEQYF.

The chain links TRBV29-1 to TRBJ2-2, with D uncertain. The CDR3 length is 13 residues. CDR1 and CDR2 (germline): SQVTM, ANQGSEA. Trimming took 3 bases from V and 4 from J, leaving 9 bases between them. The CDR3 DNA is TGCAGCGTTGAGGGCGGAGTCACCGGGGAGCTGTTTTTT. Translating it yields CSVEGGVTGELFF.

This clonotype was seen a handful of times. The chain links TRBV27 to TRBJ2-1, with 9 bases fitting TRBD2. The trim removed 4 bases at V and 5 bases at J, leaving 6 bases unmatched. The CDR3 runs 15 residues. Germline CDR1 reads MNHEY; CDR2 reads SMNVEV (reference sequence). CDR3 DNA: TGTGCCAGCAGTTACGGGACTAGCCCCCACAATGAGCAGTTCTTC. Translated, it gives CASSYGTSPHNEQFF.

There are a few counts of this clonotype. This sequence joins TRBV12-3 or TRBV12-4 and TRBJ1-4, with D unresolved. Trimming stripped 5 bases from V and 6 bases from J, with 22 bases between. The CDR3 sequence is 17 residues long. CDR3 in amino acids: CASSPTPGWGVDEKLFF. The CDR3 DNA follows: TGTGCCAGCAGTCCTACCCCGGGGTGGGGTGTGGATGAAAAACTGTTTTTT.

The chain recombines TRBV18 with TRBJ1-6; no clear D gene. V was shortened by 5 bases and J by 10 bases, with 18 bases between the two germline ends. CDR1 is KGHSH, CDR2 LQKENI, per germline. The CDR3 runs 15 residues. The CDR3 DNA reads TGTGCCAGCTCATCCGGGCAGGCGGCTCGGTCACCCCTCCACTTT. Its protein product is CASSSGQAARSPLHF.

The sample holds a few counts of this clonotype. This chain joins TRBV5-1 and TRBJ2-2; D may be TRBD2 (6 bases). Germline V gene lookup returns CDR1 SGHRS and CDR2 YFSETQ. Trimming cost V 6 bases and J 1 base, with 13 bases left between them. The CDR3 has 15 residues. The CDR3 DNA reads TGCGCCAGCACCCGACCGGGACTGAACACCGGGGAGCTGTTTTTT. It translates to CASTRPGLNTGELFF.